The clone carrying this T cell receptor (beta chain) was seen just once. Per the original data handling: The assay estimated nucleated cells by amplifying reference gene primers. Profiled with immunoSEQ multiplex PCR; TCRdb holds only in-frame clones, not every one. V and J calls and clone size are given by that table; D and trimming were obtained from the DNA. The data show 70,000 to 85,000 clones, with approximately 89% seen just once and approximately 1.8% held by the top ten. The data derive from a study of blood T cell repertoires in COVID-19. In the study overall: Both acute and convalescent COVID-19 samples were obtained from the United States, Italy and Spain. T cells, B-cell-depleted T cells, or PBMCs provided the cDNA or gDNA that served as material.

The sample consisted of peripheral blood. The clonotype comes from a woman in her sixties or seventies with acute or convalescent COVID-19.

The CDR3 sequence: CASSRDRSNQPQHF. DNA of the CDR3: TGTGCCAGCAGTCGGGACAGATCAAATCAGCCCCAGCATTTT. This chain uses TRBV27 with TRBJ1-5; TRBD1 matches 7 bases. V lost 5 bases and J lost 4; bases outside the gene matches: 5. The germline V gene encodes CDR1 MNHEY and CDR2 SMNVEV (reference sequence). CDR3 length: 14 amino acids.